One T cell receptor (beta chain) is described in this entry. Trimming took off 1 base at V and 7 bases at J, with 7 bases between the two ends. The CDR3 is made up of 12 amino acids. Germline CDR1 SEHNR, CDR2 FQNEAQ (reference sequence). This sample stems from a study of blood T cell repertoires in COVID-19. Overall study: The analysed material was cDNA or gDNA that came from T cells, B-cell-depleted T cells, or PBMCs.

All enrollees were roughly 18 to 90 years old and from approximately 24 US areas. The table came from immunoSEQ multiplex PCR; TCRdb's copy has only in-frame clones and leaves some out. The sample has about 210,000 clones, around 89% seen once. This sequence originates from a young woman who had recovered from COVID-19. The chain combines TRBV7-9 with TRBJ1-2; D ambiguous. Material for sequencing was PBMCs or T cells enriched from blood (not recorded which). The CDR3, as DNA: TGTGCCAGCAGCTTAGTTCGGGGTGGCTACACCTTC. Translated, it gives CASSLVRGGYTF.